This is a list of T cell receptor beta chains from one sample in a study of blood T cells in healthy people across ages. TCRdb processed the 5' RACE reads anew with MiXCR; each CDR3 protein has one entry. Among about 1.8 million distinct CDR3 sequences listed, roughly 49% were seen once. Sample: blood. These TCRs come from a woman between 40 and 55 years old in good health. The CDR3 runs from the conserved cysteine through the conserved F or W. The D gene is left open where the match is weak.

TRBV10-3,TRBJ1-2,NA,CAISEGASANYGYTF
TRBV6-2/TRBV6-3,TRBJ2-7,NA,CASSTIHEQYF
TRBV7-3,TRBJ1-6,NA,CASSSGGPNSPLHF
TRBV21-1,TRBJ1-4,NA,CASSRQGLKEKLFF
TRBV7-9,TRBJ1-2,TRBD1,CASSNRTGGLNYGYTF
TRBV28,NA,NA,CASSLKGAHTGEQYF
TRBV7-2,TRBJ1-2,TRBD1,CASSVEGAYGYTF
TRBV12-3/TRBV12-4,TRBJ1-1,NA,CASRKGLESTEAFF
TRBV20-1,TRBJ2-1,NA,CSARAPLRDNNEQFF
TRBV7-8,TRBJ2-5,NA,CASSLLQGRETQYF
TRBV20-1,TRBJ2-1,NA,CSAYDSGSYNEQFF
TRBV28,TRBJ2-3,NA,CASSFSGLRTDTRYF